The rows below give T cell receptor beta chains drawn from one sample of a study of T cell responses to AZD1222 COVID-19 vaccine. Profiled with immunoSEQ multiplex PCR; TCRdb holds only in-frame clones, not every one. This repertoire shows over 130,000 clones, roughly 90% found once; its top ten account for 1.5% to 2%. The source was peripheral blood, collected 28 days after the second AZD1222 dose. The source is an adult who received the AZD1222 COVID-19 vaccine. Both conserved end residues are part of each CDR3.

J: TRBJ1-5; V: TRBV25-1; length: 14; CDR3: CASSGGTTNQPQHF
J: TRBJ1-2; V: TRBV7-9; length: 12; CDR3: CASSKQGTGYTF
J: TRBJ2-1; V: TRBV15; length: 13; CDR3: CATSRDPAREQFF
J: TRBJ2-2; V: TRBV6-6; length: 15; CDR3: CASSSPGRVAGELFF
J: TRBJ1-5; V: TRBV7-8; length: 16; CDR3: CASSLVGAGNNQPQHF
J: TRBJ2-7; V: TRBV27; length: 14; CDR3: CASSKSGDSYEQYF
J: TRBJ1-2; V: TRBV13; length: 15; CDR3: CASSLLGQGVGGYTF
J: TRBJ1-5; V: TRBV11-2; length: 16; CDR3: CASSLEAGISNQPQHF
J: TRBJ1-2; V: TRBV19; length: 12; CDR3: CATRGGHDGYTF
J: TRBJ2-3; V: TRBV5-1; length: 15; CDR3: CASSKPGQSTDTQYF
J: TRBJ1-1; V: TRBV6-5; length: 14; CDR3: CASRRDRVSTEAFF
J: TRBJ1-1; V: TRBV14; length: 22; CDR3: CASSQDPAGRPRAPNMNTEAFF
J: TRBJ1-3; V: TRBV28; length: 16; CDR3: CASSPYPDRTGNTIYF
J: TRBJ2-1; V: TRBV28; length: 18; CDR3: CASIPHRGSGSSYNEQFF
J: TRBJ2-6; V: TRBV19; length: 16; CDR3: CASINGWSSGANVLTF
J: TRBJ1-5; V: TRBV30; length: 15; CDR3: CAWSVRRRGNQPQHF
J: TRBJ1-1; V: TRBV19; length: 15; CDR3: CASTDQAGLNTEAFF
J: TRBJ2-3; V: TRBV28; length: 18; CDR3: CASSTDPLAGAGTDTQYF
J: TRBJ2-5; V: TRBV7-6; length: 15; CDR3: CASSPQFGNEETQYF
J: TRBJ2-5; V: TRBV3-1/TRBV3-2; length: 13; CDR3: CASTTTWEETQYF
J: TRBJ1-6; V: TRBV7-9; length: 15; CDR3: CASSWGQERDSPLHF
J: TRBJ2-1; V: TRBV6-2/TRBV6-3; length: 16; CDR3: CASSYSRQGRYNEQFF
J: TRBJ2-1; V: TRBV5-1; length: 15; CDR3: CASSLEGTSLREQFF
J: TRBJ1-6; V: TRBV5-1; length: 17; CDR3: CASSSDGGSGYNSPLHF
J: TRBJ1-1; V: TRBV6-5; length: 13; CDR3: CASRPTAPTEAFF
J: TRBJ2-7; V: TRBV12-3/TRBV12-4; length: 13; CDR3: CASSRRGEGEQYF
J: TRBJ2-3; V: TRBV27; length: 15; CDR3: CASSLFRGRTDTQYF
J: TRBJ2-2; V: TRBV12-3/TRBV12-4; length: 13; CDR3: CASIYGIAGELFF
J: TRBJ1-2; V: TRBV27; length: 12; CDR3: CASSNGLGGYTF
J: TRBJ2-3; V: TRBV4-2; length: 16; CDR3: CASSQDPVRSTDTQYF
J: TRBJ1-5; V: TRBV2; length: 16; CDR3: CASSDLGVRGNQPQHF
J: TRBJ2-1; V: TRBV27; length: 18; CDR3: CASAGGVLAGGYYNEQFF
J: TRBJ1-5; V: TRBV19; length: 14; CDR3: CASAQQGDGQPQHF
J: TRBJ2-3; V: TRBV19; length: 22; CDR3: CASSIGPQRGLAGGGGTDTQYF
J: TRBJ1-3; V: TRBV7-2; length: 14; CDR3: CASSLGETGNTIYF
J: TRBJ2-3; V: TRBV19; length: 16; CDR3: CASSALSGSSTDTQYF
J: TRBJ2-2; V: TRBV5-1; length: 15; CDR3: CASSSGQGSTGELFF
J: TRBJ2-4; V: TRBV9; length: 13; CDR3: CASSVDVGNIQYF
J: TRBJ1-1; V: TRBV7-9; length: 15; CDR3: CASSHAVSGGTEAFF
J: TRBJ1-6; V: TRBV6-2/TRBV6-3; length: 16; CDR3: CASSYRRTVHNSPLHF
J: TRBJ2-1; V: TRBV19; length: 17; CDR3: CASSIKGGRAGYNEQFF
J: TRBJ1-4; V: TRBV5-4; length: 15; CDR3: CASSLGGGPSEKLFF
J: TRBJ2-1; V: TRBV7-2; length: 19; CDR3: CASSLALRTSGRSYNEQFF
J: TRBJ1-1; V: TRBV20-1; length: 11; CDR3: CSASTRTEAFF
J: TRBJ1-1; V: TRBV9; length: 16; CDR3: CASSARGTGGQTEAFF
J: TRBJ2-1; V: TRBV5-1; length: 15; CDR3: CASSKLAGGSNEQFF
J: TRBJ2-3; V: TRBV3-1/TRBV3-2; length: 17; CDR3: CASSQGEGGGRTDTQYF
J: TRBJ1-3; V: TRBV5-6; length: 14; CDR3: CASSFGQGGNTIYF
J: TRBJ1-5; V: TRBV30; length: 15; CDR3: CAWSDPRTGDQPQHF
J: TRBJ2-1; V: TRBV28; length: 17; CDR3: CASSYPLAGGTYNKQFF
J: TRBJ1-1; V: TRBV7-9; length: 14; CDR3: CASSFQGGYTEAFF
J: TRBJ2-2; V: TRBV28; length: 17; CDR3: CASQPLAGGPRAGELFF
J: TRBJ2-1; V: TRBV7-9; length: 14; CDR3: CASRDQGLFNEQFF
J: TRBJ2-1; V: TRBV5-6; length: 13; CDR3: CASSSGLGNEQFF